This T cell receptor (beta chain) was sequenced during a study of memory CD4+ T cells and cytomegalovirus serostatus. V dropped 0 bases and J dropped 2 bases, with 11 bases sitting between them. Germline CDR1 reads GTSNPN; CDR2 reads SVGIG (reference sequence). There are 15 residues in the CDR3. Method: immunoSEQ multiplex PCR; TCRdb's copy keeps in-frame clones and lacks some. Found here are tens of thousands of clones, just over 75% of them singletons; the top ten hold roughly 2%. The sort gate was single viable CD3+CD4+CD8-CD45RO+ cells for memory CD4+ T cells. The sample consisted of memory CD4+ T cells from blood. This TCR derives from an adult in good health and CMV-seronegative. This sequence joins TRBV30 and TRBJ1-5; maybe TRBD1 (6 bases). In nucleotides, the CDR3 is TGTGCCTGGAGTGTCAGGGGCCGGGGCAATCAGCCCCAGCATTTT. Amino acids: CAWSVRGRGNQPQHF.